Listed here are 22 T cell receptor beta chains from one sample, sequenced in a study of cytomegalovirus exposure and HLA in healthy donors. 13 Jbeta primers and 60 Vbeta primers were used for the PCR. Repertoires were generated with immunoSEQ multiplex PCR, while TCRdb's copy carries only in-frame clones and drops some. The sample yields around 70,000 clones, approximately 60% seen once. The sequenced material came from PBMCs. These receptors were collected from a man aged 25-45 years in good health and CMV-seronegative.

This clone was recorded a few times. The rearrangement uses TRBV4-2 and TRBJ2-5; TRBD2 is a possible D gene (5 bases). V lost 1 base and J lost 4, with 10 bases in between. The CDR3 runs to 14 residues. CDR1 and CDR2 from the germline V gene are LGHNA and YNFKEQ. In nucleotides, the CDR3 is TGTGCCAGCAGCCAAGGAGGGAATGGAGAGACCCAGTACTTC. Translation gives CASSQGGNGETQYF.

This clone has more than one count but fewer than ten. The chain combines TRBV4-2 with TRBJ2-7; D call uncertain. The V end was cut by 0 bases, the J end by 1 base, with 10 bases between. The CDR3 runs 15 residues. Germline assignment: CDR1 LGHNA and CDR2 YNFKEQ. CDR3 region: CASSQDPGMSYEQYF. CDR3 DNA sequence: TGTGCCAGCAGCCAAGATCCAGGAATGTCCTACGAGCAGTACTTC.

The genes are TRBV7-9 and TRBJ1-2; no clear D gene. The CDR3 has 12 residues. The germline V and J ends were trimmed by 2 bases and 6 bases, with 7 bases remaining between them. The germline V gene has CDR1 SEHNR and CDR2 FQNEAQ (reference sequence). The CDR3 DNA sequence: TGTGCCAGCAGCTTAACGGGAAATGGCTACACCTTC. Encoded protein: CASSLTGNGYTF.

In nucleotides, the CDR3 is TGTGCCAGCAGCACTAGGGCCAAAGAGACCCAGTACTTC. Translated, it gives CASSTRAKETQYF. The chain links TRBV9 to TRBJ2-5; TRBD2 is a possible D gene (5 bases). CDR1 SGDLS and CDR2 YYNGEE come from the germline V gene. V lost 4 bases, J lost 3 bases, and 10 bases lay in between. CDR3 length: 13 residues.

This clone was found a few times. This chain uses TRBV30 with TRBJ1-1, with a tentative D call TRBD1 (5 bases). Trimming left V 8 bases short and J 3 bases short, with 13 bases between. This CDR3 comprises 12 residues. CDR1 is GTSNPN, CDR2 SVGIG, per germline (reference sequence). The CDR3 bases are TGTGCCCGATCTTCAGGGTACACTGAAGCTTTCTTT. This codes for CARSSGYTEAFF.

The chain employs TRBV11-2 and TRBJ2-3; D remains unclear. V was pared by 1 base and J by 2 bases, with 7 bases between. There are 14 residues in the CDR3. Germline V gene lookup returns CDR1 SGHAT and CDR2 FQNNGV. CDR3 amino acids: CASSLVLPTDTQYF. In nucleotides, the CDR3 is TGTGCCAGCAGCTTAGTGCTACCCACAGATACGCAGTATTTT.

The table lists this clone with a few counts. V and J are TRBV19 and TRBJ2-3; the match to TRBD2 covers 7 bases. Germline V gene data show CDR1 as LNHDA and CDR2 as SQIVND (reference sequence). J gave up 6 bases and V 4 bases, and 7 bases lay outside the gene matches. The CDR3 is made up of 14 amino acids. DNA of the CDR3: TGTGCCAGTAGTAGGGGGAGGGCAAGCGATACGCAGTATTTT. It specifies CASSRGRASDTQYF.

The chain is built from TRBV4-1 and TRBJ1-2; maybe TRBD1 (5 bases). CDR3 size: 16 residues. V was cut by 4 bases and J by 6 bases, with 21 bases left in between. Germline V gives CDR1 MGHRA, CDR2 YSYEKL. CDR3 DNA sequence: TGCGCCAGCAGCCCAAAAGGAGCAGGGAGGAGAGATGGCTACACCTTC. The encoded protein is CASSPKGAGRRDGYTF.

The chain uses TRBV19 and TRBJ1-1; D not resolved. This CDR3 is 14 amino acids long. The germline gives CDR1 LNHDA, CDR2 SQIVND (reference sequence). The V and J ends lost 1 base and 4 bases respectively, with 10 bases between them. The CDR3 DNA reads as TGTGCCAGTAGTATAGTTTCGGGGAGCACTGAAGCTTTCTTT. Its translation: CASSIVSGSTEAFF.

This clone was observed a few times. J is TRBJ1-2 and V is TRBV2, with D perhaps matching TRBD1 (6 bases). This CDR3 region has 15 residues. The germline gives CDR1 SNHLY, CDR2 FYNNEI. Trimming took off 7 bases at V and 2 bases at J, with 17 bases between the two ends. The CDR3 nucleotides are TGTGCCAGCAACAAGGGGACAAGAACCAACTATGGCTACACCTTC. Protein product: CASNKGTRTNYGYTF.

The chain employs TRBV5-1 and TRBJ2-7; 10 nucleotides line up with TRBD1. Trimming cost V 4 bases and J 5 bases; bases outside gene matches: 3. The V gene's germline CDR1 is SGHRS and CDR2 YFSETQ. The CDR3 covers 13 residues. This CDR3 is CASSRDRGNEQYF. CDR3 bases: TGCGCCAGCAGCAGGGACAGGGGCAACGAGCAGTACTTC.

The rearrangement uses TRBV19 and TRBJ1-2; 7 positions match TRBD1. The CDR3 is 14 residues long. Germline V gene sequence: CDR1 LNHDA, CDR2 SQIVND (reference sequence). With V trimmed by 5 bases and J by 2 bases, 5 bases remained unmatched. For the CDR3, the DNA is TGTGCCAGTAGTGCAACGGGACAGAACTATGGCTACACCTTC. Its translation: CASSATGQNYGYTF.

This clone was recorded once. The chain links TRBV29-1 to TRBJ1-1; maybe TRBD1 (6 bases). The CDR3 runs 15 residues. The V end lost 6 bases, the J end lost 0 bases, and 17 bases lay between the germline ends. CDR1 is SQVTM, CDR2 ANQGSEA, per germline. This CDR3 reads CSVGEGDTMNTEAFF. Written as DNA, the CDR3 is TGCAGCGTGGGTGAAGGGGACACCATGAACACTGAAGCTTTCTTT.

This clone was picked up a small number of times. The CDR3 spells CASSDNRGRLSSYNEQFF. CDR3 coding DNA: TGTGCCAGCAGTGACAACCGTGGGAGGCTGAGCTCCTACAATGAGCAGTTCTTC. The chain carries TRBV6-1 and TRBJ2-1; possibly TRBD2 for D (6 bases). Trimming took off 3 bases at V and 0 bases at J, with 18 bases between the two ends. This CDR3 spans 18 amino acids. Germline V CDR1 and CDR2: MNHNS, SASEGT.

The chain uses TRBV10-1 and TRBJ2-2; TRBD1 aligns across 9 bases. CDR3 length: 15 amino acids. The germline V gene encodes CDR1 WNHNN and CDR2 SYGVQD (reference sequence). V was clipped by 7 bases and J by 6 bases; unmatched bases: 9. The DNA for the CDR3 is TGCGCCAGCACCGAACGGGGACAGGGCCCCGGGGAGCTGTTTTTT. Translated, it gives CASTERGQGPGELFF.

The chain is built from TRBV5-1 and TRBJ2-5; perhaps TRBD1 as D (6 bases). This CDR3 region has 14 residues. Trimming left V 6 bases short and J 4 bases short, with 16 bases between. Germline CDR1 reads SGHRS; CDR2 reads YFSETQ. The DNA for the CDR3 is TGCGCCAGCACTTTTCAGGGGTCGCGAGAGACCCAGTACTTC. Protein product: CASTFQGSRETQYF.

CDR3 nucleotide sequence: TGTGCCAGCACAGGCAGGGCTTGGGGTCAATCACCCCTCCACTTT. Residues: CASTGRAWGQSPLHF. The chain combines TRBV27 with TRBJ1-6; perhaps TRBD1 as D (5 bases). The ends were cut back, 7 bases at V and 10 bases at J, with 20 bases in the middle. Per germline, CDR1 MNHEY and CDR2 SMNVEV (reference sequence). The CDR3 sequence is 15 residues long.

The J gene is TRBJ2-7, the V gene TRBV4-1; 9 positions match TRBD1. Germline values: CDR1 MGHRA, CDR2 YSYEKL. V lost 4 bases and J lost 3; bases outside the gene matches: 10. This CDR3 region has 16 residues. The CDR3 DNA is TGCGCCAGCAGCCTGGAACTAACAGGGGGCAGCTACGAGCAGTACTTC. This gives the protein CASSLELTGGSYEQYF.

This clone was recorded a few times. This chain uses TRBV5-1 with TRBJ2-2, with D uncertain. Trimming removed 7 bases at V and 5 bases at J, with 15 bases between. This CDR3 spans 14 amino acids. Germline lookup yields CDR1 SGHRS and CDR2 YFSETQ. The CDR3 sequence is CASLSGGGTGELFF. The CDR3 DNA sequence: TGCGCCAGCCTATCGGGTGGCGGTACCGGGGAGCTGTTTTTT.

This clone was counted only a few times. This sequence joins TRBV27 and TRBJ2-3; 10 nucleotides agree with TRBD1. CDR1 and CDR2 (germline): MNHEY, SMNVEV (reference sequence). J was trimmed by 6 bases and V by 6 bases; bases with no gene match: 18. The CDR3 covers 18 residues. CDR3 in DNA: TGTGCCAGCAGCTGGCGACTCCATCCGGGACAGGGGTTGGATACGCAGTATTTT. Encoded protein: CASSWRLHPGQGLDTQYF.

DNA for the CDR3: TGTGCCAGCAGCTTGGGCGCGATTCAAGAGACCCAGTACTTC. Translating it yields CASSLGAIQETQYF. The V gene is TRBV7-6, the J gene TRBJ2-5; D is unclear. This CDR3 comprises 14 residues. Trimming left V 3 bases short and J 2 bases short, with 10 bases between. Germline CDR1 and CDR2: SGHVS and FNYEAQ.

The chain recombines TRBV7-2 with TRBJ2-7; no reliable D call. Trimming shortened V by 8 bases and J by 3 bases, and 5 bases separated the two germline ends. The CDR3 spans 10 residues. Per the germline V gene, CDR1 is SGHTA and CDR2 is FQGNSA. For the CDR3, the DNA is TGTGCCAGCGGAGACTACGAGCAGTACTTC. Its translation is CASGDYEQYF.